This T cell receptor beta chain is drawn from a study of T cells in Graves' hyperthyroidism and ophthalmopathy. No progression to ophthalmopathy during 18 months of follow-up defined stable disease. Participants, patients aged 18 to 65, had newly diagnosed hyperthyroidism with a duration under 2 months. Patients having uncontrolled infection, another autoimmune disease, pregnancy or lactation were not included. Clinical symptoms, serum thyroxine, TRAb, thyroid ultrasound and orbital computed tomography established diagnosis. This clonotype was picked up many times. The CDR3 has 14 amino acids. Trimming took 9 bases from V and 6 from J, leaving 16 bases between them. Germline lookup yields CDR1 KGHDR and CDR2 SFDVKD. Template material for amplifying TCR beta CDR3 regions consisted of RNA transcripts. RT-PCR in the first round (using the HTBI primer set) targeted the TCR CDR3. TCRdb itself ran the multiplex PCR reads through MiXCR, one entry per CDR3 protein. The data contain nearly 750,000 distinct CDR3 sequences, 35% of them singletons.

V and J are TRBV24-1 and TRBJ2-2; D unresolved. This sequence was found in a woman aged 40 to 50 with Graves' hyperthyroidism. The sequenced sample consisted of blood. CDR3 DNA: TGTGCCACCGCGTCCGGACCTCACCCCGGGGAGCTGTTTTTT. This gives the protein CATASGPHPGELFF.